A selection of T cell receptor beta chains follows, all from one sample in a study of blood T cell repertoires in COVID-19. Assay used: immunoSEQ multiplex PCR; TCRdb lists only in-frame clones, some missing. The sample shows a few hundred thousand clones, 88% of them seen only once. Sequenced: PBMCs or T cells enriched from blood (not recorded which). The source is a woman aged 50 to 60 who had recovered from COVID-19. Each CDR3 is given with its conserved first and last residue. A D gene is named only where the DNA matches it firmly. Size tells how often a clone was seen (once, few, many) or the class of an expanded clone, and some rows leave it out.

j_gene | v_gene | abundance | d_gene | CDR3aa | CDR3nt
TRBJ2-1 | TRBV3-1/TRBV3-2 | . | TRBD2 | CASSPSGRGSYNEQFF | TGTGCCAGCAGCCCTAGCGGGAGGGGGTCCTACAATGAGCAGTTCTTC
TRBJ2-1 | TRBV4-3 | . | . | CASSQEEENEQFF | TGCGCCAGCAGCCAAGAGGAGGAAAATGAGCAGTTCTTC
TRBJ1-5 | TRBV6-2/TRBV6-3 | . | TRBD1 | CASSYFMGQGLVPQHF | TGTGCCAGCAGTTACTTTATGGGACAGGGATTAGTGCCCCAGCATTTT
TRBJ2-3 | TRBV28 | . | TRBD2 | CASSLLGLADNEDTQYF | TGTGCCAGCAGTTTATTGGGACTAGCCGACAATGAAGATACGCAGTATTTT
TRBJ1-2 | TRBV7-3 | once | TRBD1 | CASSFGGQGVNYGYTF | TGTGCCAGCAGCTTTGGGGGACAGGGTGTAAACTATGGCTACACCTTC
TRBJ2-3 | TRBV2 | once | . | CASSEILGGTDTQYF | TGTGCCAGCAGTGAGATCCTAGGCGGCACAGATACGCAGTATTTT
TRBJ1-1 | TRBV30 | . | . | CAWSGGEAFF | TGTGCCTGGAGCGGGGGTGAAGCTTTCTTT
TRBJ2-3 | TRBV2 | . | TRBD2 | CASRSSGSPTDTQYF | TGTGCCAGCAGGTCTAGCGGGAGTCCCACAGATACGCAGTATTTT
TRBJ1-1 | TRBV5-6 | . | . | CASSWRGIIPEAFF | TGTGCCAGCAGCTGGCGAGGAATAATTCCTGAAGCTTTCTTT
TRBJ2-2 | TRBV5-5 | once | . | CASSLFRLGSLTGELFF | TGTGCCAGCAGCTTATTCCGGTTAGGGAGTTTAACCGGGGAGCTGTTTTTT
TRBJ1-5 | TRBV5-1 | . | . | CASSVQGNGQPQHF | TGCGCCAGCAGTGTTCAGGGGAACGGTCAGCCCCAGCATTTT
TRBJ1-2 | TRBV28 | . | TRBD1 | CASSSTGTEANYGYTF | TGTGCCAGCAGTTCTACCGGGACAGAAGCTAACTATGGCTACACCTTC
TRBJ1-3 | TRBV25-1 | few | TRBD1 | CASSGTGQTGNTIYF | TGTGCCAGCAGTGGTACGGGACAGACTGGAAACACCATATATTTT
TRBJ2-2 | TRBV19 | . | TRBD1 | CASSTHRGPATGELFF | TGTGCCAGTAGTACCCACAGGGGCCCCGCCACCGGGGAGCTGTTTTTT
TRBJ1-3 | TRBV9 | . | . | CASSVDRSRERRNTIYF | TGTGCCAGCAGCGTAGATCGGAGCCGGGAAAGGAGAAACACCATATATTTT
TRBJ2-7 | TRBV27 | . | TRBD2 | CASSRGTSGGNGWYEQYF | TGTGCCAGCTCCCGTGGAACTAGCGGGGGTAATGGTTGGTACGAGCAGTACTTC
TRBJ2-6 | TRBV7-3 | . | . | CASSLYSSGANVLTF | TGTGCCAGCAGCTTATATAGTTCTGGGGCCAACGTCCTGACTTTC
TRBJ2-1 | TRBV7-2 | . | TRBD2 | CASSLFSSGLSNEQFF | TGTGCCAGCAGCTTATTCTCTAGCGGGTTATCCAATGAGCAGTTCTTC
TRBJ2-4 | TRBV6-5 | . | . | CASSYGEPSPYF | TGTGCCAGCAGTTACGGAGAGCCTTCCCCGTACTTC
TRBJ1-5 | TRBV6-2/TRBV6-3 | . | TRBD1 | CASSSGQENQPQHF | TGTGCCAGCAGCTCAGGACAGGAGAATCAGCCCCAGCATTTT
TRBJ2-1 | TRBV15 | . | . | CATSRGDLGGNEQFF | TGTGCCACCAGCAGAGGCGACTTGGGTGGCAATGAGCAGTTCTTC
TRBJ1-4 | TRBV27 | . | TRBD1 | CASSATGGTEKLFF | TGTGCCAGCAGTGCGACAGGGGGCACGGAAAAACTGTTTTTT
TRBJ1-4 | TRBV28 | . | . | CASSSSTGTNEKLFF | TGTGCCAGCAGTTCCTCGACGGGGACTAATGAAAAACTGTTTTTT
TRBJ2-1 | TRBV11-3 | . | TRBD1 | CASSLAAGGHEQFF | TGTGCCAGCAGCTTAGCAGCAGGGGGACATGAGCAGTTCTTC
TRBJ2-3 | TRBV10-3 | . | TRBD2 | CAISGVNGGSGTDTQYF | TGTGCCATCAGTGGAGTCAACGGCGGGAGCGGCACAGATACGCAGTATTTT
TRBJ2-7 | TRBV5-4 | . | . | CASSLGSGRLYEQYF | TGTGCCAGCAGCTTGGGTAGCGGAAGACTCTACGAGCAGTACTTC
TRBJ2-3 | TRBV4-3 | . | TRBD2 | CASSQSAGEGTDTQYF | TGCGCCAGCAGCCAGTCAGCGGGAGAGGGCACAGATACGCAGTATTTT
TRBJ2-3 | TRBV18 | . | . | CASSPRQTTDTQYF | TGTGCCAGCTCACCGCGGCAGACCACAGATACGCAGTATTTT